This note documents a single TCR beta chain sequence. The data belong to a study of T-cell reconstitution after alpha-beta-depleted transplantation in children. This CDR3 region has 14 residues. Germline V gene data show CDR1 as SEHNR and CDR2 as FQNEAQ (reference sequence). V lost 7 bases to trimming and J lost 9 bases; unmatched junction nucleotides: 12. Researchers prepared the TCRbeta library using unique molecular identifiers, the study reports. TCRdb passed the PCR reads through MiXCR, listing each CDR3 protein once. The table lists some 830,000 distinct CDR3 sequences, approximately 15% of them singletons.

The clonotype comes from a male patient younger than 18 who had a stem cell transplant for acute lymphoblastic leukemia, so the T cells may come from the graft donor. This chain connects TRBV7-9 to TRBJ2-5; 9 bases align to TRBD1. The specimen comprised PBMCs, mostly from graft donor cells, sampled 360 days after TCRalphabeta/CD19-depleted stem cell transplant. The CDR3 sequence: CASIPGQGKVAQYF. The CDR3, as DNA: TGTGCCAGCATTCCGGGACAGGGAAAGGTGGCCCAGTACTTC.